This entry is about one TCR beta chain. Its antigen remains unknown. TCR beta cDNA came from approximately 540 ng total RNA, primed with a constant-region primer. Three nested multiplex PCR rounds, a slightly modified ARM-PCR method, built the TCR beta libraries. TRBV1-TRBV30 forward primers paired with a C-beta reverse primer were used in the first two PCR rounds, which ran roughly 9 cycles each. TCRdb reprocessed the multiplex PCR reads via MiXCR and lists one record per CDR3 protein. The sample records tens of thousands of distinct CDR3 sequences, around three quarters being singletons. From germline, CDR1 is LGHNA and CDR2 YNFKEQ. Trimming took off 5 bases at V and 8 bases at J, with 16 bases between the two ends. The CDR3 totals 14 residues. The data were obtained in a study of tumor-infiltrating lymphocytes in primary liver carcinoma. Across the study: All patients, whether men or women, fell within 30 to 69 years of age. Study observations and caveats: Overlap in tumor-adjacent and tumor-blood pairs fell below that of tumor region pairs. There were only about 8-25% of top clones found in all five tumor regions.

Scientists recovered RNA and DNA together from roughly 21-30 mg of unsorted bulk tissue. Collection of samples drew on five separate regions of each tumor. Input material: liver tumor tissue from sampling region 3. Subset defined: tumor region T3, left-lateral pole. The rearrangement uses TRBV4-2 and TRBJ2-1; D unclear. This receptor was taken from a man between 40 and 49 years old with primary liver carcinoma and hepatitis B virus infection. The CDR3 loop is CASSIGHSDDEQFF. In DNA form, the CDR3 reads TGTGCCAGCAGCATAGGGCACAGCGACGATGAGCAGTTCTTC.